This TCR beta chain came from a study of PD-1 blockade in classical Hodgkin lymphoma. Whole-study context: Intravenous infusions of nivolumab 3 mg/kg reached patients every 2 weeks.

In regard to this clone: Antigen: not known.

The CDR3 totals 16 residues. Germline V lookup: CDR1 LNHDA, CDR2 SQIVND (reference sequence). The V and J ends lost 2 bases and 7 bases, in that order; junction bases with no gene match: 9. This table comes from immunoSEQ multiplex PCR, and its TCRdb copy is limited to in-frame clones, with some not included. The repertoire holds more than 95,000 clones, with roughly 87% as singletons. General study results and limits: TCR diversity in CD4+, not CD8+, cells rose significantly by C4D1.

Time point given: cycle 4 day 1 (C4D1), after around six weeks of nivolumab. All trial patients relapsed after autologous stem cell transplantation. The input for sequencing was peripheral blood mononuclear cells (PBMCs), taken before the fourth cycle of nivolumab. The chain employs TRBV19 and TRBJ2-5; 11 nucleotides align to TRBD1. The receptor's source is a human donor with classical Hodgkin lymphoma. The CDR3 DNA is TGTGCCAGTAGTATACTTCCGGGACAGGGGGTTTCGACCCAGTACTTC. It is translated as CASSILPGQGVSTQYF.